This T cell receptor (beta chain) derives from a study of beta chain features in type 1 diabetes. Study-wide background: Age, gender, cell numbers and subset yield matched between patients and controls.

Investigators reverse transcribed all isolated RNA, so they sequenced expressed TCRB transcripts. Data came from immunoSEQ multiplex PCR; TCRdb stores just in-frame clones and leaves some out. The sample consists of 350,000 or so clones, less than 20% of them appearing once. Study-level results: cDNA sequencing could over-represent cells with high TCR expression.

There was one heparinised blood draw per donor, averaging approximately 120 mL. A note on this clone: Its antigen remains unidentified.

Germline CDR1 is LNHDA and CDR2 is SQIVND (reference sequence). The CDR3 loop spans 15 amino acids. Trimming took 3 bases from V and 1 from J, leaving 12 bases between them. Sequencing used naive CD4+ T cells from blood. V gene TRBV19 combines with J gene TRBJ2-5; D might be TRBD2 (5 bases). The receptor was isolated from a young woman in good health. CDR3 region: CASSIPGVTQETQYF. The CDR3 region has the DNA TGTGCCAGTAGTATCCCCGGGGTCACCCAAGAGACCCAGTACTTC.